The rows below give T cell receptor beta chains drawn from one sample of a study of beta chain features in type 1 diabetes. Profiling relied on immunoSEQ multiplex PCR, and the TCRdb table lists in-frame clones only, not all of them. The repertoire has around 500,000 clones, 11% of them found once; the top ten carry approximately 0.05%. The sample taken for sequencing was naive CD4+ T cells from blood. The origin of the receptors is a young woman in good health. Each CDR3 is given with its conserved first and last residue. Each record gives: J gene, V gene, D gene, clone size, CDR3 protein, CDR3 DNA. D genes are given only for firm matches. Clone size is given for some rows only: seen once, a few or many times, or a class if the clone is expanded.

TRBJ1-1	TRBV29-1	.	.	CSVGGRMNTEAFF	TGCAGCGTTGGAGGGCGGATGAACACTGAAGCTTTCTTT
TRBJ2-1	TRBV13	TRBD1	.	CASSWRTGVRSYNEQFF	TGTGCCAGCAGCTGGCGGACAGGGGTCCGCTCCTACAATGAGCAGTTCTTC
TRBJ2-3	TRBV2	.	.	CASIGTRRSTQYF	TGTGCCAGCATTGGTACTCGCCGGTCTACGCAGTATTTT
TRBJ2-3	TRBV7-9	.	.	CASSFGGDSGSGDTQYF	TGTGCCAGCAGCTTTGGCGGGGACAGTGGCTCGGGAGATACGCAGTATTTT
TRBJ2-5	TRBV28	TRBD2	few	CAIGGGATMETQYF	TGTGCCATCGGCGGGGGGGCTACGATGGAGACCCAGTACTTC
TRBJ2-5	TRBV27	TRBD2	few	CASRLAGVKTQYF	TGTGCCAGCAGACTAGCGGGGGTGAAGACCCAGTACTTC
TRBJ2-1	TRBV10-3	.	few	CAISEAKGGPLYNEQFF	TGTGCCATCAGTGAGGCGAAGGGGGGCCCCCTCTACAATGAGCAGTTCTTC
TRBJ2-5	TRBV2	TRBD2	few	CARGGSGLAKTQYF	TGTGCCAGAGGGGGATCTGGACTAGCGAAGACCCAGTACTTC
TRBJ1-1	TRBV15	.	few	CATSRDLGSVTEAFF	TGTGCCACCAGCAGAGATCTGGGCAGTGTAACTGAAGCTTTCTTT
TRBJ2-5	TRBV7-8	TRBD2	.	CASSRTSGGQETQYF	TGTGCCAGCAGCCGGACTAGCGGGGGCCAAGAGACCCAGTACTTC
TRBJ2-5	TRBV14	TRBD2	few	CASSQGAGVSRETQYF	TGTGCCAGCAGCCAAGGAGCGGGGGTCTCACGAGAGACCCAGTACTTC
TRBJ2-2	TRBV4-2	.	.	CASSQRRGGIDTGELFF	TGTGCCAGCAGTCAAAGACGAGGCGGGATTGACACCGGGGAGCTGTTTTTT
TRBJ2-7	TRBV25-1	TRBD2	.	CASSEYLAGGYEQYF	TGTGCCAGCAGTGAATACCTAGCGGGAGGGTACGAGCAGTACTTC
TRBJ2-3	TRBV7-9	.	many	CASSLEDTQYF	TGTGCCAGCAGCTTGGAAGATACGCAGTATTTT
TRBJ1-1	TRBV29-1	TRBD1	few	CSVGIADRKNTEAFF	TGCAGCGTTGGGATTGCGGACAGGAAGAACACTGAAGCTTTCTTT
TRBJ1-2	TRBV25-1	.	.	CASSDYYGYTF	TGTGCCAGCAGTGACTACTATGGCTACACCTTC
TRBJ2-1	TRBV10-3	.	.	CAISESGQLNEQFF	TGTGCCATCAGTGAGTCGGGTCAGCTCAATGAGCAGTTCTTC
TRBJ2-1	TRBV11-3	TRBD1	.	CASSLEGTGVNEQFF	TGTGCCAGCAGCCTAGAAGGGACAGGGGTCAATGAGCAGTTCTTC
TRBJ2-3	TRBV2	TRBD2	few	CASRTSGSYTDTQYF	TGTGCCAGCAGGACTAGCGGGAGTTACACAGATACGCAGTATTTT
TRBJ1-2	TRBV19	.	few	CASSIPGSYGYTF	TGTGCCAGTAGTATACCCGGTTCGTATGGCTACACCTTC
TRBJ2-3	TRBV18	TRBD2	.	CASSPLRTSGSTDTQYF	TGTGCCAGCTCACCGCTTAGGACTAGCGGAAGCACAGATACGCAGTATTTT
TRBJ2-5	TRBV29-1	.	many	CSVVLGHRQRETQYF	TGCAGCGTCGTATTGGGTCACAGGCAAAGGGAGACCCAGTACTTC
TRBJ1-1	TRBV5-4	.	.	CASSLDSGYVAEAFF	TGTGCCAGCAGCTTGGATTCGGGGTATGTCGCTGAAGCTTTCTTT
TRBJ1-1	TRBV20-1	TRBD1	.	CSSITDRQAFF	TGCAGTTCCATAACGGACAGGCAAGCTTTCTTT
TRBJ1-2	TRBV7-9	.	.	CASSPLGGGYGYTF	TGTGCCAGCAGCCCCCTAGGGGGGGGCTATGGCTACACCTTC
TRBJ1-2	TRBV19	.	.	CASSAGPRAAYGYTF	TGTGCCAGTAGTGCGGGACCCAGGGCGGCCTATGGCTACACCTTC
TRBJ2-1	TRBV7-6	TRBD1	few	CASSWDRVAYNEQFF	TGTGCCAGCAGCTGGGACAGGGTGGCTTACAATGAGCAGTTCTTC
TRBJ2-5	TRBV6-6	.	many	CASGYQETQYF	TGTGCCAGCGGTTACCAAGAGACCCAGTACTTC
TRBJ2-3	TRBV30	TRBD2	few	CAWSVGRDLAGKFTDTQYF	TGTGCCTGGAGTGTTGGGCGGGACCTAGCGGGGAAGTTTACAGATACGCAGTATTTT
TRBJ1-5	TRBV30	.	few	CAWSVNSGGGQPQHF	TGTGCCTGGAGTGTAAATTCGGGGGGCGGTCAGCCCCAGCATTTT
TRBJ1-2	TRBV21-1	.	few	CASSMRRPGTVYGYTF	TGTGCCAGCAGCATGCGACGACCAGGGACAGTCTATGGCTACACCTTC
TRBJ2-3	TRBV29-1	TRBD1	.	CSVENHRTGQTDTQYF	TGCAGCGTTGAGAATCACCGGACAGGGCAGACAGATACGCAGTATTTT
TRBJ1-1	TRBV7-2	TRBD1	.	CASSTRTGMNTEAFF	TGTGCCAGCAGCACTCGGACAGGTATGAACACTGAAGCTTTCTTT
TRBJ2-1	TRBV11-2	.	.	CASSPGGSYNEQFF	TGTGCCAGCAGCCCCGGGGGTTCCTACAATGAGCAGTTCTTC
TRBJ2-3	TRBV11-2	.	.	CASSSQIGVRTDTQYF	TGTGCCAGCAGCTCACAGATAGGGGTCCGCACAGATACGCAGTATTTT
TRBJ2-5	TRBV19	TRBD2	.	CASRTSGSRETQYF	TGTGCCAGCCGGACTAGCGGGAGTCGGGAGACCCAGTACTTC
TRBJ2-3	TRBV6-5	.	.	CASSYAGTSTDTQYF	TGTGCCAGCAGTTACGCAGGCACTAGCACAGATACGCAGTATTTT
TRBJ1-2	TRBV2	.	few	CASRGPRGYYGYTF	TGTGCCAGCAGGGGCCCGAGGGGTTACTATGGCTACACCTTC
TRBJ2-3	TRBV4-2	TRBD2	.	CASSQDRAGSTDTQYF	TGTGCCAGCAGCCAAGATCGAGCGGGGAGCACAGATACGCAGTATTTT
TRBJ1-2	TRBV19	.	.	CASSTADYGYTF	TGTGCCAGTAGTACGGCGGATTATGGCTACACCTTC
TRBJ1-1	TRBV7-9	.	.	CASFRVNMNTEAFF	TGTGCCAGCTTCCGGGTCAATATGAACACTGAAGCTTTCTTT
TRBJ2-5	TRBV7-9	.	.	CASSAGLGGSETQYF	TGTGCCAGCAGTGCAGGACTAGGGGGCTCGGAGACCCAGTACTTC
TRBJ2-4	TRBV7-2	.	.	CASSLHLAKNIQYF	TGTGCCAGCAGCTTACACCTAGCCAAAAACATTCAGTACTTC
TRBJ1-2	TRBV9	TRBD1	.	CASSVTGVNYGYTF	TGTGCCAGCAGCGTAACAGGGGTAAACTATGGCTACACCTTC
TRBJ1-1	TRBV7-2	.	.	CASSLSVNTEAFF	TGTGCCAGCAGCTTATCAGTGAACACTGAAGCTTTCTTT
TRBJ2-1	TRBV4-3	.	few	CASSQPYKGRKNEQFF	TGCGCCAGCAGCCAACCGTACAAGGGGCGAAAAAATGAGCAGTTCTTC
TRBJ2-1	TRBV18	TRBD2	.	CASSPREGYNEQFF	TGTGCCAGCTCACCGAGGGAGGGGTACAATGAGCAGTTCTTC
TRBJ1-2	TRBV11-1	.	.	CASSLGGTANYGYTF	TGTGCCAGCAGCTTAGGAGGGACGGCTAACTATGGCTACACCTTC
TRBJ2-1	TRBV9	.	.	CASSVAMSSYNEQFF	TGTGCCAGCAGCGTAGCCATGAGCTCCTACAATGAGCAGTTCTTC
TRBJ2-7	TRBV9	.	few	CASSVVGSSYEQYF	TGTGCCAGCAGCGTAGTTGGCAGCTCCTACGAGCAGTACTTC
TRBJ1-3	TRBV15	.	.	CATSRVLGRAGSGNTIYF	TGTGCCACCAGCAGAGTTTTGGGGAGGGCAGGCTCTGGAAACACCATATATTTT
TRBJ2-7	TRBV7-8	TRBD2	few	CASSPRIAGGGNEQYF	TGTGCCAGCAGCCCGCGGATAGCGGGAGGTGGCAACGAGCAGTACTTC
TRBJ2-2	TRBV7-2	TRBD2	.	CASSHGRATGELFF	TGTGCCAGCAGCCATGGGAGGGCCACCGGGGAGCTGTTTTTT
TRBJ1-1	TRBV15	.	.	CATSRGRENTEAFF	TGTGCCACCAGCAGAGGCCGGGAGAACACTGAAGCTTTCTTT
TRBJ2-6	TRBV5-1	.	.	CASSLATINSGANVLTF	TGCGCCAGCAGCTTGGCAACAATTAACTCTGGGGCCAACGTCCTGACTTTC
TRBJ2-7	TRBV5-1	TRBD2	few	CASSAGLALYEQYF	TGCGCCAGCAGCGCGGGACTAGCGCTCTACGAGCAGTACTTC
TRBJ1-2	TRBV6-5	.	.	CASSPGPGYGYTF	TGTGCCAGCAGTCCCGGCCCGGGGTATGGCTACACCTTC
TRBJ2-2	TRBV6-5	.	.	CASKWAGELFF	TGTGCCAGCAAATGGGCCGGGGAGCTGTTTTTT